This paragraph reports one T cell receptor (beta chain). This clonotype was found many times. Its antigen remains undetermined. No base qualities exist here, and no much larger clone lies one base off it. Library generation was performed with multiplex PCR. This sample was sequenced with an Illumina HiSeq 4000. iRepertoire HTBI primers and Arm-PCR amplification of CDR3 regions were used to construct TCR beta libraries. Before sequencing, the PCR products went through gel purification. On the authors' methods: A total of 62 TRBV and under 15 TRBJ segments were identified across samples and were used for gene usage analysis of CDR3 amino acid clonotypes. COPE and FqMerger were used to merge the filtered high-quality paired reads into contigs. Contigs were aligned with BLAST to IMGT TRBV, TRBD and TRBJ reference genes, and CDR3 was defined per IMGT. Clonotypes above 0.1% frequency were classified as highly expanded clones. Repertoire diversity was measured by Shannon entropy, and V-J evenness by the Gini coefficient. Public clonotypes were defined as clonotypes shared by more than one individual. TCRdb reran the public reads through fastp at Q25 and MiXCR, keeping productive beta chains. Rows are combined by CDR3 protein, so each entry shows the most common genes and DNA. Here the V and J calls rest on TCRdb's processing, not on the authors' analysis. Here the sample has about 330,000 distinct CDR3 sequences; 15% to 20% occur a single time. Of the sample, 20% falls within the top ten clones.

Read against the paper, the sample's time point label means: newly diagnosed GD, antithyroid drugs for less than 3 months. For both TCR sequencing and RNA sequencing, RNA was extracted from PBMCs in TRIzol. Graves' disease was diagnosed according to American Thyroid Association guidelines. Patients for the study were recruited at an endocrinology department in Xi'an, China. From each patient, approximately 10 milliliters of peripheral blood was collected into an EDTA anticoagulant tube. Ficoll Paque Plus density gradient separation was used to isolate PBMCs, and no further T cell sorting was done. RNA quality was checked with an Agilent 2100 Bioanalyzer and agarose gel, and concentration with a NanoDrop 2000. The CDR3 runs 12 amino acids, cysteine and phenylalanine included. Of the read, only the CDR3 DNA is kept; its 36 bases are in frame from base 1. The germline V gene encodes CDR1 GTSNPN and CDR2 SVGIG (reference sequence). V is reduced by 0 bases and J by 15 bases, leaving a spacing of 15 bases between them.

The source of the sample is a study of regulatory T cells in long-lasting Graves disease (dated by TCRdb to the early 2020s). Study-level background: Antithyroid drugs had been taken for less than 3 months by newly diagnosed Graves' disease patients. Peripheral blood TCR sequencing and RNA sequencing compared persistent Graves' disease patients with newly diagnosed Graves' disease patients. The study was conducted in China and was registered as a clinical trial. A total of around 35 samples were covered by TCR sequencing, comprising some 13 persistent and approximately 20 newly diagnosed Graves' disease patients.

Beyond this particular receptor, the publication reports: Only peripheral blood was studied, because thyroid tissue, the primary lesion, was inaccessible. The authors acknowledged the small sample size as a limitation that may reduce accuracy. Preferential use of TRBV28, TRBJ1-2 and TRBJ2-5 was observed in persistent disease, whereas TRBV20-1 and TRBJ2-1 were favored in newly diagnosed disease. Persistent patients shared more public clonotypes among themselves (around 3,000) than newly diagnosed patients did (more than 850). Lower TCR Shannon entropy and fewer highly expanded clones were observed in persistent Graves' disease patients than in newly diagnosed patients, which suggested clonal expansion. Sequencing and analysis were limited to the TCR beta chain.

These records were also assigned to another study, of T cells in Graves' hyperthyroidism and ophthalmopathy. As the second publication notes: Stable Graves' hyperthyroidism was defined as the absence of progression to ophthalmopathy over 18 months of follow-up. Hyperthyroidism patients were aged 18 to 65 years and newly diagnosed, with disease duration of less than 2 months. Any patient with an uncontrolled infection, another autoimmune disease, pregnancy or lactation was excluded. Clinical symptoms, serum thyroxine and TRAb, thyroid ultrasound, and orbital computed tomography formed the basis for the diagnoses. The TCR CDR3 was subjected to a first round of RT-PCR using the HTBI primer set and the Qiagen OneStep RT-PCR kit. Most expanded thyroid clonotypes (frequency above 0.001) were also detected in blood, suggesting blood repertoires may reflect thyroid immune responses. Ophthalmopathy was separated from stable hyperthyroidism by a 13 V-J signature model, with approximately 86% sensitivity and approximately 84% specificity obtained in cross-validation and 80%/75% obtained in testing. In validation, the model predicted progression to ophthalmopathy with approximately 71% sensitivity and roughly 72% specificity, a median of roughly seven months before onset. TCR V-J signatures able to tell the groups apart were searched for in a discovery cohort of 90 to 100 patients, of whom fewer than 45 had Graves' ophthalmopathy and some 60 had stable Graves' hyperthyroidism. Whether ophthalmopathy could be predicted prospectively was tested in an independent validation cohort made up of some 20 hyperthyroidism patients plus 17 patients who later progressed to ophthalmopathy. The 90 to 100 discovery patients were randomly divided into training and test sets at a 7:3 ratio. In roughly six Graves' hyperthyroidism patients, the study also compared T-cell repertoires from thyroid tissue with T-cell repertoires from blood. Following sampling, methimazole starting at 30 mg daily was given to hyperthyroidism patients, and high-dose intravenous methylprednisolone was given to ophthalmopathy patients. The libraries were constructed in a second round of multiplex PCR and then size-selected and purified. Paired-end sequencing of the libraries was performed with 100 bp reads on an Illumina HiSeq2000. SOAPnuke was used to process the raw data, removing reads that contained adapters or uncalled bases, had a mean Phred below 15, or lacked an exact match to the constant primer or identifier. High-quality paired reads were merged using COPE v1.2.5, and each unique nucleotide sequence was defined as a clonotype. MiTCR v1.1 was used to align clonotypes to the IMGT TRBV, TRBD and TRBJ reference segments. The analysis included only V-J combinations with a frequency above 0.0001, which together covered around 99% of the repertoires. A TCS score was defined as the ratio between F50 (clonal expansion) and ExV (chaos), using BLOSUM62-based TCRdist between CDR3 peptides within each V-J. Welch's t-statistics and random forest reduced 450 to 600 V-J features to around 14, which were used in a naive Bayes classifier (R e1071). Sample size was not statistically predetermined, and blinding of investigators to group allocation was not performed. TCR Vbeta CDR3 sequencing of some 140 peripheral blood samples (43 ophthalmopathy, around 80 hyperthyroidism and about 17 progressor patients) is reported in the paper.

The material sequenced was peripheral blood mononuclear cells (PBMCs), taken at new diagnosis, from a patient treated with antithyroid drugs. The chain uses TRBV30 and TRBJ2-1, with no D gene named confidently. The origin of this receptor is a woman younger than 30 with Graves disease. Donor details come from another sample of the same person, matched by shared clones. The CDR3 reads as follows: CAWSVQTTKRFF. The bases are TGTGCCTGGAGTGTACAGACAACCAAGCGGTTCTTC. Joined to the reference TRBV30 and TRBJ2-1 proteins, this CDR3 gives the full variable domain: SQTIHQWPATLVQPVGSPLSLECTVEGTSNPNLYWYRQAAGRGLQLLFYSVGIGQISSEVPQNLSASRPQDRQFILSSKKLLLSDSGFYLCAWSVQTTKRFFGPGTRLTVL.